This T cell receptor (beta chain) was recovered during a study of Tregs in tolerant kidney transplant recipients. Study findings and constraints: Nucleotide sequences could not be compared across some patients' samples due to primer changes.

A remark on this clone: What it binds is not known.

The CDR3 extends over 12 amino acids. The V end lost 2 bases, the J end lost 9 bases, and 11 bases lay between the germline ends. Germline V lookup: CDR1 ENHRY, CDR2 SYGVKD. Before regulatory T cell sorting, thawed PBMCs rested overnight at 37°C in approximately 200 IU/ml IL-2. Measured with immunoSEQ multiplex PCR; TCRdb has only the in-frame clones, and not every one. Among just under 65,000 clones, 98% were seen once, and the ten largest hold 0.34%. This sample comprised Tregs from blood, obtained before the transplant. The J gene is TRBJ2-7, the V gene TRBV10-3; D gene ambiguous. The sequence was collected from a human donor who received a combined kidney and bone marrow transplant. The CDR3 reads CAISERPPWQYF. The CDR3 nucleotides are TGTGCCATCAGTGAGCGTCCCCCCTGGCAGTACTTC.